A selection of T cell receptor beta chains follows, all from one sample in a study of tumour-infiltrating T cells in Burkitt lymphoma. Profiled with immunoSEQ multiplex PCR; TCRdb holds only in-frame clones, not every one. Among about 3,700 clones listed, 14% to 15% were seen once. Material: tumor tissue. These receptors were collected from a human donor with Burkitt lymphoma. The CDR3 runs from the conserved cysteine through the conserved F or W.

V: TRBV7-8; J: TRBJ2-5; CDR3: CASSSPPETQYF
V: TRBV5-1; J: TRBJ2-7; CDR3: CASKRDLYYEQYF
V: TRBV5-1; J: TRBJ1-1; CDR3: CASSLGTTGGLEAFF
V: TRBV7-2; J: TRBJ1-2; CDR3: CASSHSSRDRGPGGYGYTF
V: TRBV18; J: TRBJ1-4; CDR3: CASSPPLATNEKLFF
V: TRBV4-2; J: TRBJ1-1; CDR3: CASSQPGQGATEVFF
V: TRBV13; J: TRBJ1-6; CDR3: CASSLEAARSPLHF
V: TRBV5-6; J: TRBJ2-7; CDR3: CASSLLAGSDGQYF
V: TRBV6-5; J: TRBJ2-1; CDR3: CASSYGGQGAYNEQFF
V: TRBV7-9; J: TRBJ2-7; CDR3: CASSLEQGVIYEQYF
V: TRBV7-9; J: TRBJ1-1; CDR3: CASSFGGGSDTEAFF
V: TRBV5-4; J: TRBJ2-6; CDR3: CTSSLPGGVGANVLTF
V: TRBV2; J: TRBJ1-1; CDR3: CASRRTLADTEAFF
V: TRBV2; J: TRBJ2-5; CDR3: CASSGLRDLAYQETQYF
V: TRBV6-6; J: TRBJ2-7; CDR3: CASSYGQAVNYEQYF
V: TRBV18; J: TRBJ2-5; CDR3: CASSPRDRSQETQYF
V: TRBV18; J: TRBJ2-7; CDR3: CASSGQGLGQYF
V: TRBV6-5; J: TRBJ2-1; CDR3: CASSRGTSPHNEQFF
V: TRBV7-9; J: TRBJ1-2; CDR3: CASSLGDRVGGYTF
V: TRBV4-1; J: TRBJ2-5; CDR3: CANSQETSGGLEETQYF
V: TRBV18; J: TRBJ2-6; CDR3: CASSGLPAGANVLTF
V: TRBV6-1; J: TRBJ1-2; CDR3: CASRPSTGANYGYTF
V: TRBV13; J: TRBJ2-2; CDR3: CASSEGVYGELFF
V: TRBV29-1; J: TRBJ2-1; CDR3: CSVDSDYYNEQFF
V: TRBV18; J: TRBJ1-3; CDR3: CASSPALATGNTIYF
V: TRBV18; J: TRBJ2-1; CDR3: CASSPTAGLYNEQFF
V: TRBV5-1; J: TRBJ1-1; CDR3: CASSLRTALNTEAFF
V: TRBV7-8; J: TRBJ2-1; CDR3: CASSSLDRGRGEQFF
V: TRBV7-6; J: TRBJ2-3; CDR3: CASSLESGTDTQYF
V: TRBV5-5; J: TRBJ1-5; CDR3: CASRQDSNQPQHF
V: TRBV7-3; J: TRBJ2-2; CDR3: CASSPAGTGELFF
V: TRBV2; J: TRBJ2-1; CDR3: CASKAGKVGNEQFF
V: TRBV27; J: TRBJ2-7; CDR3: CASRSVAPSYEQYF
V: TRBV6-5; J: TRBJ2-2; CDR3: CASSYIQVGELFF
V: TRBV30; J: TRBJ2-5; CDR3: CAWSVTRQETQYF
V: TRBV4-2; J: TRBJ2-3; CDR3: CASSPTTISTDTQYF
V: TRBV10-1; J: TRBJ1-2; CDR3: CASSESVSVVRSGYTF
V: TRBV28; J: TRBJ2-7; CDR3: CASNLGGWGLEQYF
V: TRBV7-6; J: TRBJ2-2; CDR3: CASRALETGELFF
V: TRBV30; J: TRBJ2-5; CDR3: CAWSRGLGRETQYF